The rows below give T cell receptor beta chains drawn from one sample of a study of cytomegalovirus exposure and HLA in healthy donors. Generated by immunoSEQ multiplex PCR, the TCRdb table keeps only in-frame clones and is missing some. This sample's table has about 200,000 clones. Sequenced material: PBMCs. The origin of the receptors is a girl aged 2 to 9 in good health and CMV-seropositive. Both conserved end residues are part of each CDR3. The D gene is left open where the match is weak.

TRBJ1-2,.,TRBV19,TGTGCCTGCAACGGGGTGATTGATGGCTACACCTTC,CACNGVIDGYTF
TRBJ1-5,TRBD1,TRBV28,TGTGCCAGCAGTTTAACTACGAACAGGGGAAAACAGCCCCAGCATTTT,CASSLTTNRGKQPQHF
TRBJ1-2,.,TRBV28,TGTGCCAGCAGTTTGGTGACGCCGGGTGGCTACACCTTC,CASSLVTPGGYTF
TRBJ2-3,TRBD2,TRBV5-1,TGCGCCAGCAGCTTCCGGGAACTAGCGGGAGGGCTAAGAGGAGATACGCAGTATTTT,CASSFRELAGGLRGDTQYF
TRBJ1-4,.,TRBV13,TGTGCCAGCAGCTTATCGTCTGAAAAACTGTTTTTT,CASSLSSEKLFF
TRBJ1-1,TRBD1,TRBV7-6,TGTGCCAGCAGCTCTTCGACAGGGATCACTGAAGCTTTCTTT,CASSSSTGITEAFF
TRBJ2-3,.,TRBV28,TGTGCCAGCAGTTCAACCAGGACGACGCGGGCAGATACGCAGTATTTT,CASSSTRTTRADTQYF
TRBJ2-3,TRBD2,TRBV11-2,TGTGCCAGCAGCTATAGCGGGAGTCTGGCAGATACGCAGTATTTT,CASSYSGSLADTQYF
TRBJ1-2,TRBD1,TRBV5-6,TGTGCCAGCAGCCCGGACAGGGGGAACTATGGCTACACCTTC,CASSPDRGNYGYTF
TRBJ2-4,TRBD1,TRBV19,TGTGCCACTATACAGACAGGGGTCAAAAACATTCAGTACTTC,CATIQTGVKNIQYF
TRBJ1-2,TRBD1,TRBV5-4,TGTGCCAGCAGCACTCCGACAGGGGGCGCGGTTGGCTACACCTTC,CASSTPTGGAVGYTF
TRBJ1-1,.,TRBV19,TGTGCCAGTACGGGGTGGGGCACTGAAGCTTTCTTT,CASTGWGTEAFF
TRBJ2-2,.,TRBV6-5,TGTGCCAGCAGTTACCGAGGCACCGGGGAGCTGTTTTTT,CASSYRGTGELFF
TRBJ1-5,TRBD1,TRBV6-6,TGTGCCAGCAGGTGGACAGGGGGGGACAATCAGCCCCAGCATTTT,CASRWTGGDNQPQHF
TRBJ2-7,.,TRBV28,TGTGCCAGCCTGGCCCGGGAAGACTCCTACGAGCAGTACTTC,CASLAREDSYEQYF
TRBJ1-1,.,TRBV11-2,TGTGCCAGCAGCTTAGTAAGACAGCGCCCATCCTCCACTGAAGCTTTCTTT,CASSLVRQRPSSTEAFF
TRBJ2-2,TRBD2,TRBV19,TGTGCCAGTAGTCGGTCGGGACTAACGGCCGGGGAGCTGTTTTTT,CASSRSGLTAGELFF
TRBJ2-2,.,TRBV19,TGTGCCAGTAGTATAGTGAGTCGTACTAGGGTCGCCGGGGAGCTGTTTTTT,CASSIVSRTRVAGELFF
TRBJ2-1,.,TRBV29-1,TGCAGCGTTGCGGGTAGAGAAGGCAATGAGCAGTTCTTC,CSVAGREGNEQFF
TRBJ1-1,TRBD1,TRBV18,TGTGCCAGCTCACCAGTCGGGACAGGGGGAAGGAACACTGAAGCTTTCTTT,CASSPVGTGGRNTEAFF
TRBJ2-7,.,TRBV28,TGTGCCACCAGGGAGGTGGATAGCTACGAGCAGTACTTC,CATREVDSYEQYF
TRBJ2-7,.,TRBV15,TGTGCCACCAGCAGAGTATTAGAATACGAGCAGTACTTC,CATSRVLEYEQYF
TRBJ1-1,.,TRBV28,TGTGCCAGCAGTTCCCCCCAGGGATACACTGAAGCTTTCTTT,CASSSPQGYTEAFF
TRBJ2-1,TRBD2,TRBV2,TGTGCCAGCAGTGGTATACTAGCGGGAGGGGGTGAGCAGTTCTTC,CASSGILAGGGEQFF
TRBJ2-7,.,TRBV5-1,TGCGCCAGCAGCCCACCGAGTTACGAGCAGTACTTC,CASSPPSYEQYF
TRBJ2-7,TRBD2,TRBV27,TGTGCCAGCAGACTAGCGGGCTCATACGAGCAGTACTTC,CASRLAGSYEQYF
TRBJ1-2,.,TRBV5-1,TGCGCCAGCAGCTTGGCCGCAGGGCCTTTCTATGGCTACACCTTC,CASSLAAGPFYGYTF
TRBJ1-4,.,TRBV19,TGTGCCAGTACCACCGGGACAACCGCCGAAAAACTGTTTTTT,CASTTGTTAEKLFF
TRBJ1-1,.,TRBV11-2,TGTGCCAGCAGCTTTAGTGAAGACACTGAAGCTTTCTTT,CASSFSEDTEAFF
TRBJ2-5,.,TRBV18,TGTGCCAGCTCACCACCGAGTCAACAAGAGACCCAGTACTTC,CASSPPSQQETQYF
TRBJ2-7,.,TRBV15,TGTGCCACCAGCAGAGATAAAGCGCGACTTAGCTCCTACGAGCAGTACTTC,CATSRDKARLSSYEQYF
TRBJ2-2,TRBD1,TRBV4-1,TGCGCCAGCAGCCCTGGACAGGGATCGAGCACCGGGGAGCTGTTTTTT,CASSPGQGSSTGELFF
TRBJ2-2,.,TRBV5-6,TGTGCCAGCAGCTTGTTCGACAGACCTGCGAACACCGGGGAGCTGTTTTTT,CASSLFDRPANTGELFF
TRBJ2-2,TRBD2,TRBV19,TGTGCCAGTAGTATATTAGCGGGAGCTAACGGGGAGCTGTTTTTT,CASSILAGANGELFF
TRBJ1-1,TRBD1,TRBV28,TGTGCCAGCAGCTGGGGACAGGGGGGCACTGAAGCTTTCTTT,CASSWGQGGTEAFF
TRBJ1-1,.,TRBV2,TGTGCCAGCAGTGCAGGGTCCGGTAATACTGAAGCTTTCTTT,CASSAGSGNTEAFF
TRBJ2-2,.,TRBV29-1,TGCAGCGTTGCCCGGGACACCTCGGGGACCGGGGAGCTGTTTTTT,CSVARDTSGTGELFF
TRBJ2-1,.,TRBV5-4,TGTGCCAGCAGCCGGGACTGGGACTCCTACAATGAGCAGTTCTTC,CASSRDWDSYNEQFF
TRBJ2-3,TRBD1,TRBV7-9,TGTGCCAGCAGCTTAGTGGGACAGGGGGCGCGCACAGATACGCAGTATTTT,CASSLVGQGARTDTQYF
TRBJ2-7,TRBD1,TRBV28,TGTGCCAGCAACCGAGGGACAGTCTACGAGCAGTACTTC,CASNRGTVYEQYF
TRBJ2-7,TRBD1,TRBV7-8,TGTGCCAGCAGCTCCCGACAGGGGTCCTTCTACGAGCAGTACTTC,CASSSRQGSFYEQYF
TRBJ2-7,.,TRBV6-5,TGTGCCAGCAGTTACGGTAGCGGACAGGCGATCTACGAGCAGTACTTC,CASSYGSGQAIYEQYF
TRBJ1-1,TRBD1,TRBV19,TGTGCCAGTAGTTCGTACAGGGGCAGCACTGAAGCTTTCTTT,CASSSYRGSTEAFF
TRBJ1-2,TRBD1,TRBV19,TGTGCCAGTAGTACAACGCACAGGGGCGGCTACACCTTC,CASSTTHRGGYTF
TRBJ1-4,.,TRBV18,TGTGCCAGCTCGCCGCCGTCGAGCGCAACTAATGAAAAACTGTTTTTT,CASSPPSSATNEKLFF
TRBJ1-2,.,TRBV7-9,TGTGCCAGCAGCCCGGGGGTCCCTACGTCTGGCTATGGCTACACCTTC,CASSPGVPTSGYGYTF
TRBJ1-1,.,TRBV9,TGTGCCAGCGGCGTAGCGGACACTGAAGCTTTCTTT,CASGVADTEAFF
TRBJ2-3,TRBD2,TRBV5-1,TGCGCCAGCAGCTTGGCCCTAAAGCGGGAGGGCCGTAGAGATACGCAGTATTTT,CASSLALKREGRRDTQYF
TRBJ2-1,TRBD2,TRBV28,TGTGCCAGCAGAAAAGGGCGGGGGGGAGGAGCCGGATTTTACAATGAGCAGTTCTTC,CASRKGRGGGAGFYNEQFF
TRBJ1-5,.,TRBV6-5,TGTGCCAGCCGGCCAGGGGAAGGCAATCAGCCCCAGCATTTT,CASRPGEGNQPQHF
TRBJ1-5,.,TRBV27,TGTGCCACCCAGTTTGAACAGCCCCAGCATTTT,CATQFEQPQHF
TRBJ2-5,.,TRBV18,TGTGCCAGCTCACCGGGAGTTGGGGTAGAGACCCAGTACTTC,CASSPGVGVETQYF